The source of this TCR beta chain is a study of identical twins. Study conclusions and caveats: Rather than following the same donors, the conclusions depended on cross-sectional statistical analysis.

This clonotype was counted many times. Its antigen is not known. Only healthy Caucasians were included as donors. Germline V gene lookup returns CDR1 SGHVS and CDR2 FNYEAQ. The length of the CDR3 is 19 residues. J lost 8 bases, V lost 5 bases, and 17 bases had no gene match. Unique molecular identifiers were present on the cDNA, and a universal primer site came from template switching. TCRdb re-called the 5' RACE reads with MiXCR, one entry per CDR3 protein. The table lists around 100,000 distinct CDR3 sequences, under 7% of them singletons. The sequenced material came from memory T cells sorted from blood. The receptor comes from a woman between 50 and 59 years old in good health. This chain joins TRBV7-6 and TRBJ2-1, with 14 bases matching TRBD2. The CDR3 is CASSHTTRLAGGPGYEQFF. For the CDR3, the DNA is TGTGCCAGCAGCCACACTACCCGACTAGCGGGAGGGCCAGGCTATGAGCAGTTCTTC.